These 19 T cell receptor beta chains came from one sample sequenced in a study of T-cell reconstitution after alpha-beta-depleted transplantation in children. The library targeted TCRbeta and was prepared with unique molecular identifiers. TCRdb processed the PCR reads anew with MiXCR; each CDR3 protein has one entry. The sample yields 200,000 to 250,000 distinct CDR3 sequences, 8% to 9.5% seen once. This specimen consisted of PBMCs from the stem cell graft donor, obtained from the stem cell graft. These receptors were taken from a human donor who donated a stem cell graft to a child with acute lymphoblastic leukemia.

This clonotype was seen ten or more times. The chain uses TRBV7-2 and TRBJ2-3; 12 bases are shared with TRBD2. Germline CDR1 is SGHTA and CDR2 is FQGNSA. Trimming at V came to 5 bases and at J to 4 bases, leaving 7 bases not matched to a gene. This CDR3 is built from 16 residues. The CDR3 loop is CASSLSPSGGADTQYF. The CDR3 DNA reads TGTGCCAGCAGCCTCTCCCCTAGCGGGGGGGCAGATACGCAGTATTTT.

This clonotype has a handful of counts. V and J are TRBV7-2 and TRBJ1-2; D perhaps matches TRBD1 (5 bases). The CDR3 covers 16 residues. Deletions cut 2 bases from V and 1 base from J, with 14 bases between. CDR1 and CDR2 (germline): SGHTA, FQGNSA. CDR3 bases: TGTGCCAGCAGCTTAAACTTCGGGGGAAGTAACTATGGCTACACCTTC. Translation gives CASSLNFGGSNYGYTF.

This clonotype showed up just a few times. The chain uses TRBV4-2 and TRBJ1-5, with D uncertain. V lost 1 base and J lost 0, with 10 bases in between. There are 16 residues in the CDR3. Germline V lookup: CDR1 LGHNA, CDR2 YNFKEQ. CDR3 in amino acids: CASSQVTEDSNQPQHF. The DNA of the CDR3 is TGTGCCAGCAGCCAAGTAACAGAGGATAGCAATCAGCCCCAGCATTTT.

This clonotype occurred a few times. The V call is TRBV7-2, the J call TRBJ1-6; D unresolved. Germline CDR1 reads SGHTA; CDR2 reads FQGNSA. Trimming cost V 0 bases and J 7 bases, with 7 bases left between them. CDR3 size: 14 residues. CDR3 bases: TGTGCCAGCAGCTTAGCGCGATTGAATTCACCCCTCCACTTT. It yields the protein CASSLARLNSPLHF. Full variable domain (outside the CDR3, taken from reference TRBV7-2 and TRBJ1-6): GAGVSQSPSNKVTEKGKDVELRCDPISGHTALYWYRQSLGQGLEFLIYFQGNSAPDKSGLPSDRFSAERTGGSVSTLTIQRTQQEDSAVYLCASSLARLNSPLHFGNGTRLTVT.

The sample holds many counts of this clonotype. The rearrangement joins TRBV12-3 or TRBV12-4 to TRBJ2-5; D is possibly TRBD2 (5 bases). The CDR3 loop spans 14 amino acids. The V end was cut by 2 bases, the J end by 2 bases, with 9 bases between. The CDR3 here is CASSLSRGQETQYF. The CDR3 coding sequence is TGTGCCAGCAGTTTAAGTCGGGGACAAGAGACCCAGTACTTC.

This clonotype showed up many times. This CDR3 reads CSVIPKRTDTQYF. The DNA of the CDR3 is TGCAGCGTCATCCCCAAGAGGACAGATACGCAGTATTTT. The chain couples TRBV29-1 to TRBJ2-3; D is uncertain. From germline, CDR1 is SQVTM and CDR2 ANQGSEA. There are 13 residues in the CDR3. V was cut by 6 bases and J by 3 bases, with 13 bases left in between.

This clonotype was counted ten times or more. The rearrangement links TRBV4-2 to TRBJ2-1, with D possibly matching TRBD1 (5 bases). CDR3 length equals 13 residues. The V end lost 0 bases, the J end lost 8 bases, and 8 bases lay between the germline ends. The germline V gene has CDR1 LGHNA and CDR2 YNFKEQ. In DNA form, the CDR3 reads TGTGCCAGCAGCCAAGAAACCAGGGATGAGCAGTTCTTC. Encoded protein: CASSQETRDEQFF.

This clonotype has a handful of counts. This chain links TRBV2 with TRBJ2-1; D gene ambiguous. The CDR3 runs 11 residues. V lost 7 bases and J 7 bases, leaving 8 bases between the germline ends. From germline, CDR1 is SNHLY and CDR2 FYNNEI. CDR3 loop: CASTSRNEQFF. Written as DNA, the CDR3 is TGTGCCAGCACATCCCGGAATGAGCAGTTCTTC.

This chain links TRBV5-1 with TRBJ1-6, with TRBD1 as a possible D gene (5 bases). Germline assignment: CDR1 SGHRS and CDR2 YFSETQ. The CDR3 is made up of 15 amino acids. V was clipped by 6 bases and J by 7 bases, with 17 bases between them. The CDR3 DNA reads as TGCGCCAGCACCGCAGACAGAGAAAAAAATTCACCCCTCCACTTT. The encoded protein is CASTADREKNSPLHF.

As DNA, the CDR3 is TGTGCCAGCAGCCAAGATTTCACCAACACTGAAGCTTTCTTT. As protein: CASSQDFTNTEAFF. The V gene is TRBV3-1, the J gene TRBJ1-1, with D unresolved. CDR3 length: 14 residues. Germline values: CDR1 LGHDT, CDR2 YNNKEL (reference sequence). Trimming pared 0 bases from V and 2 bases from J, leaving 7 bases between.

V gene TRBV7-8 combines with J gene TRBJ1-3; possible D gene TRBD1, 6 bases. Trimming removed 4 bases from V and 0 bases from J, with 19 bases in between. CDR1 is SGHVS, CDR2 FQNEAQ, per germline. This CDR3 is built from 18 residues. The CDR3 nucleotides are TGTGCCAGCAGCTCGCGGGCGTTAACAGGGTTCTCTGGAAACACCATATATTTT. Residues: CASSSRALTGFSGNTIYF.

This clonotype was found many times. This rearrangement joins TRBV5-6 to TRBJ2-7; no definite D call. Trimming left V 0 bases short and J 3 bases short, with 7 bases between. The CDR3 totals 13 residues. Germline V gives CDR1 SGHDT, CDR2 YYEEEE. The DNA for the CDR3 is TGTGCCAGCAGCTTGGTTTCGGTCTACGAGCAGTACTTC. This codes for CASSLVSVYEQYF.

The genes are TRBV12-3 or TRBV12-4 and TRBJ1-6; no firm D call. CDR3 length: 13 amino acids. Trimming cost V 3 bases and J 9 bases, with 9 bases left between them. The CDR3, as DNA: TGTGCCAGCAGTTTGGCCCTGCGTTCACCCCTCCACTTT. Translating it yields CASSLALRSPLHF.

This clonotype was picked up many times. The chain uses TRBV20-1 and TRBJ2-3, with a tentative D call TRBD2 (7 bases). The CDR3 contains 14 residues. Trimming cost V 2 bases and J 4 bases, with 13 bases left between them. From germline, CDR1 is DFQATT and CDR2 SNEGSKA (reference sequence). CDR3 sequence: CSARIGGASDTQYF. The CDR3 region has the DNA TGCAGTGCTAGAATAGGGGGGGCCTCAGATACGCAGTATTTT.

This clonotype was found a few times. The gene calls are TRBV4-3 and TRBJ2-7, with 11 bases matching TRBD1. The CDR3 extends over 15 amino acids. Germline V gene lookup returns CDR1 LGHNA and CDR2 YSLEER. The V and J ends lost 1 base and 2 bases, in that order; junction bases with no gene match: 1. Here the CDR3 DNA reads TGCGCCAGCAGCCAAGGGACAGGGGGCCCCTACGAGCAGTACTTC. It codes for CASSQGTGGPYEQYF.

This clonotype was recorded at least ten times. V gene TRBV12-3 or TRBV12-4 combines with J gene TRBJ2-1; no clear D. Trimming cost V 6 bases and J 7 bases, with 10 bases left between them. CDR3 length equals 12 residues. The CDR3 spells CASSHTGNEQFF. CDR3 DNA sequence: TGTGCCAGCAGCCATACCGGGAATGAGCAGTTCTTC.

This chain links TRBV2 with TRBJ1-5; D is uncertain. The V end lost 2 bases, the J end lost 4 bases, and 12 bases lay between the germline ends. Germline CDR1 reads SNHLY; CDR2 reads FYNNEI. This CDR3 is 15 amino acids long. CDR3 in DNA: TGTGCCAGCAGTGAAACCGACGGTGCAAATCAGCCCCAGCATTTT. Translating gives CASSETDGANQPQHF.

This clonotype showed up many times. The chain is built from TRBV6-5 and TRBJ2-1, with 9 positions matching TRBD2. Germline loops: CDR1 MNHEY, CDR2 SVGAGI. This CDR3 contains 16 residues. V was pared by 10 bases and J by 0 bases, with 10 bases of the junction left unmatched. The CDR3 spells CATFSGGVDSYNEQFF. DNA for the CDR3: TGTGCCACATTTAGCGGGGGCGTAGACTCCTACAATGAGCAGTTCTTC.

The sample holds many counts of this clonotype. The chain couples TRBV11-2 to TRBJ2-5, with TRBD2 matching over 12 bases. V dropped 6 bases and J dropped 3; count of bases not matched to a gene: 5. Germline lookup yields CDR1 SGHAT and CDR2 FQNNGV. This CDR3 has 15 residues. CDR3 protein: CASSSGLAGKETQYF. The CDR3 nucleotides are TGTGCCAGCAGTTCCGGACTAGCGGGGAAAGAGACCCAGTACTTC.